A single sample is the source of the 2 T cell receptor beta chains below, sequenced in a study of immune heterogeneity within non-small cell lung tumors. The authors used about 610 ng of bulk tumor genomic DNA per sample as template. Multiple biopsies spaced far apart were taken from each primary tumor during surgery. Patients underwent curative surgery for non-small cell lung cancer (untreated and newly diagnosed). Multiplex PCR amplified TCR beta CDR3 with 32 V and 13 J primers. TCRdb ran MiXCR on the multiplex PCR reads and lists one entry per CDR3 protein. The sample records 21,000 or so distinct CDR3 sequences, 28% being singletons. The source material was lung tumor tissue. The receptors shown here come from a man aged 40-49 years with non-small cell lung cancer.

This clonotype is deemed medium-sized. The chain links TRBV19 to TRBJ2-7, with unresolved D. Trimming took 4 bases from V and 4 from J, leaving 17 bases between them. The CDR3 is made up of 15 amino acids. The germline V gene encodes CDR1 LNHDA and CDR2 SQIVND (reference sequence). The DNA of the CDR3 is TGTGCCAGTAGTAAGTCAGGAGATCCTTCTTACGAGCAGTACTTC. Encoded protein: CASSKSGDPSYEQYF.

This clonotype rates as medium-sized. A read error may produce the germline difference seen at one junction end. This chain connects TRBV6-1 to TRBJ2-1; 10 nucleotides match TRBD2. This CDR3 has 12 amino acids. Germline assignment: CDR1 MNHNS and CDR2 SASEGT. The CDR3 loop reads CASSESFTSGAF. For the CDR3, the DNA is TGTGCCAGCAGTGAGAGTTTCACTAGCGGGGCATTC.